The present T cell receptor beta chain was sequenced within a study of Ad26.COV2.S vaccination and SARS-CoV-2 variants. Study summary: Intramuscular Ad26.COV2.S at 5x10^10 or 1x10^11 viral particles.

Assay: immunoSEQ multiplex PCR; the TCRdb copy retains only in-frame clones and omits some. Of a few hundred thousand clones in the sample, around 88% were seen once. The CDR3 covers 15 residues. V was pared by 4 bases and J by 1 base, with 5 bases of the junction left unmatched. The germline CDR1 and CDR2 sequences are SGDLS and YYNGEE. Treatment meaning: roughly 19 received Ad26.COV2.S at low or high dose, single or two shots; roughly five received placebo; per-sample allocation not given. Sampling was performed 63 days after the first vaccine or placebo injection. Ad26 vector vaccine expressed Wuhan-strain SARS-CoV-2 spike.

Specimen: peripheral blood, collected in a trial of Ad26.COV2.S vaccine versus placebo. The receptor was derived from a person aged 18-65 years who received the Ad26.COV2.S COVID-19 vaccine or a placebo. The chain has TRBV9 and TRBJ2-1; 7 nucleotides line up with TRBD2. The CDR3 region has the DNA TGTGCCAGCAGCCGTCTAGCGGCATCCTACAATGAGCAGTTCTTC. It specifies CASSRLAASYNEQFF. Full variable domain (missing parts from reference TRBV9 and TRBJ2-1): DSGVTQTPKHLITATGQRVTLRCSPRSGDLSVYWYQQSLDQGLQFLIQYYNGEERAKGNILERFSAQQFPDLHSELNLSSLELGDSALYFCASSRLAASYNEQFFGPGTRLTVL.